The 20 T cell receptor beta chains below come from one sample, sequenced in a study of T cells in Graves' hyperthyroidism and ophthalmopathy. Using RNA transcripts as the source, TCR beta CDR3 regions were amplified. HTBI primers were employed in a first-round RT-PCR of the TCR CDR3. From the multiplex PCR reads, TCRdb called clonotypes with MiXCR, one entry per CDR3 protein. The sample includes around 560,000 distinct CDR3 sequences, over 15% of them seen just once. The sample comprised blood. The origin of the receptors is a woman aged 18-29 years with Graves' hyperthyroidism.

The chain links TRBV10-2 to TRBJ1-2; TRBD1 matches 8 bases. Trimming took 0 bases from V and 4 from J; bases not matched to a gene: 10. The length of the CDR3 is 17 residues. Germline CDR1 is WSHSY and CDR2 is SAAADI. The CDR3 DNA is TGCGCCAGCAGTGAGTCGAAGGGTCAGGGGGCTGGCTATGGCTACACCTTC. It translates to CASSESKGQGAGYGYTF.

This clonotype has at least ten counts. This chain links TRBV19 with TRBJ1-1, with D tentatively TRBD1 (6 bases). Per germline, CDR1 LNHDA and CDR2 SQIVND (reference sequence). This CDR3 has 14 residues. V lost 6 bases, J lost 2 bases, and 13 bases lay in between. The DNA of the CDR3 is TGTGCCAGTAGGCTCCTGGACAGAAACACTGAAGCTTTCTTT. Translation gives CASRLLDRNTEAFF.

The sample holds many counts of this clonotype. The J gene is TRBJ2-5, the V gene TRBV11-2; D assignment may be TRBD1 or TRBD2 (5 bases each). This CDR3 region has 13 residues. The ends were cut back, 3 bases at V and 5 bases at J, with 10 bases in the middle. The germline gives CDR1 SGHAT, CDR2 FQNNGV. CDR3: CASSFGAGETQYF. As DNA, the CDR3 is TGTGCCAGCAGCTTCGGGGCCGGGGAGACCCAGTACTTC.

This clonotype was counted ten times or more. The chain recombines TRBV28 with TRBJ2-7; 12 nucleotides match TRBD1. The junction had 6 bases not matched to a gene; V was cut back by 8 bases and J by 7 bases. The CDR3 totals 13 residues. Looked up from germline, CDR1 is MDHEN and CDR2 is SYDVKM. In nucleotides, the CDR3 is TGTGCCAGCGAGGGACAGGGGGCGGAAGAGCAGTACTTC. This translates into CASEGQGAEEQYF.

This clonotype came up a few times. The chain combines TRBV4-3 with TRBJ2-1, with unresolved D. V lost 1 base and J 5 bases, leaving 6 bases between the germline ends. Germline values: CDR1 LGHNA, CDR2 YSLEER. This CDR3 is 13 amino acids long. In nucleotides, the CDR3 is TGCGCCAGCAGCCAAGTAACGAACAATGAGCAGTTCTTC. Translation: CASSQVTNNEQFF.

This clonotype was seen many times. This chain joins TRBV20-1 and TRBJ1-6; D is possibly TRBD1 (5 bases). This CDR3 has 14 amino acids. V was clipped by 6 bases and J by 9 bases, with 18 bases between them. Germline V gene data show CDR1 as DFQATT and CDR2 as SNEGSKA (reference sequence). The CDR3 loop is CSAHGTGGRSPLHF. CDR3 in DNA: TGCAGTGCGCACGGGACCGGAGGGCGTTCACCCCTCCACTTT.

This clonotype has only a few counts. The chain uses TRBV7-9 and TRBJ2-2; TRBD1 matches at 8 bases. Looked up from germline, CDR1 is SEHNR and CDR2 is FQNEAQ (reference sequence). Trimming took 4 bases from V and 7 from J; bases not matched to a gene: 8. This CDR3 contains 15 residues. The CDR3 sequence: CASSSQGASDGELFF. The CDR3 nucleotides read TGTGCCAGCAGCTCTCAGGGGGCGAGTGACGGGGAGCTGTTTTTT.

This clonotype was seen repeatedly, ten times or more. V and J are TRBV7-2 and TRBJ1-1; 7 bases line up with TRBD1. The CDR3 loop spans 14 amino acids. Trimming removed 4 bases from V and 2 bases from J; junction bases left unmatched: 4. CDR1 is SGHTA and CDR2 is FQGNSA in the germline V gene. This chain's CDR3 is CASSSTGINTEAFF. The DNA for the CDR3 is TGTGCCAGCAGCTCGACAGGGATAAACACTGAAGCTTTCTTT.

At least ten counts were recorded for this clonotype. This sequence joins TRBV3-1 and TRBJ2-7; D is unclear. From germline, CDR1 is LGHDT and CDR2 YNNKEL (reference sequence). The CDR3 covers 12 residues. Trimming cost V 4 bases and J 5 bases, with 9 bases left between them. The CDR3 region has the DNA TGTGCCAGCAGCCTAAGCCTAGACGAGCAGTACTTC. Translation gives CASSLSLDEQYF.

DNA for the CDR3: TGTGCCAGCAGCTTGCAGGGGGCGAAACAAGAGACCCAGTACTTC. Amino acid sequence: CASSLQGAKQETQYF. This sequence joins TRBV5-6 and TRBJ2-5; 8 bases fit TRBD1. CDR1 and CDR2 from the germline V gene are SGHDT and YYEEEE. The CDR3 spans 15 residues. V was clipped by 1 base and J by 2 bases; unmatched bases: 4.

This chain connects TRBV7-2 to TRBJ2-5, with 14 positions matching TRBD2. The germline V gene encodes CDR1 SGHTA and CDR2 FQGNSA. This CDR3 is 18 amino acids long. Losses at the gene ends were 1 base for V and 2 bases for J; bases not matched to a gene: 6. The CDR3, as DNA: TGTGCCAGCAGCTTAGTGACTAGCGGGGGGGCCCGGCAAGAGACCCAGTACTTC. This codes for CASSLVTSGGARQETQYF. The whole variable domain, remainder taken from reference TRBV7-2 and TRBJ2-5, is GAGVSQSPSNKVTEKGKDVELRCDPISGHTALYWYRQSLGQGLEFLIYFQGNSAPDKSGLPSDRFSAERTGGSVSTLTIQRTQQEDSAVYLCASSLVTSGGARQETQYFGPGTRLLVL.

This clonotype showed up many times. The chain uses TRBV6-1 and TRBJ2-5; 7 nucleotides line up with TRBD2. Germline trimming cut 1 base from V and 0 bases from J; bases unmatched to any gene: 11. The CDR3 extends over 18 amino acids. The germline CDR1 and CDR2 sequences are MNHNS and SASEGT. The CDR3 protein is CASSEDELAWSDQETQYF. In DNA, the CDR3 is TGTGCCAGCAGTGAAGATGAACTAGCGTGGTCCGACCAAGAGACCCAGTACTTC.

This clonotype was recorded many times. V is TRBV7-2 and J is TRBJ2-7, with 8 bases matching TRBD2. The CDR3 consists of 13 residues. CDR1 SGHTA and CDR2 FQGNSA come from the germline V gene. J gave up 7 bases and V 5 bases, and 7 bases lay outside the gene matches. CDR3 residues: CASSVSGRIEQYF. The DNA for the CDR3 is TGTGCCAGCAGCGTAAGCGGGAGAATTGAGCAGTACTTC.

This clonotype was seen repeatedly, ten times or more. V gene TRBV12-5 combines with J gene TRBJ1-2; 7 bases line up with TRBD1. The CDR3 covers 16 residues. Germline-derived CDR1 and CDR2 are LGHNT and FRNRAP. V lost 1 base to trimming and J lost 4 bases; unmatched junction nucleotides: 9. CDR3 DNA: TGTGCTAGTGGTTTGGCACAGGGGACATCTCTCTATGGCTACACCTTC. Amino acid sequence: CASGLAQGTSLYGYTF.

This clonotype was seen many times. This rearrangement joins TRBV7-9 to TRBJ2-5, with 12 bases identical to TRBD2. Germline V gene data show CDR1 as SEHNR and CDR2 as FQNEAQ (reference sequence). This CDR3 has 16 residues. V lost 2 bases to trimming and J lost 2 bases; unmatched junction nucleotides: 3. For the CDR3, the DNA is TGTGCCAGCAGCTTAACTAGCGGGAGGATACAAGAGACCCAGTACTTC. Protein product: CASSLTSGRIQETQYF.

This clonotype was picked up a small number of times. The chain carries TRBV6-1 and TRBJ2-5; D perhaps matches TRBD2 (6 bases). Germline-derived CDR1 and CDR2 are MNHNS and SASEGT. The ends were cut back, 6 bases at V and 5 bases at J, with 16 bases in the middle. The CDR3 consists of 14 residues. For the CDR3, the DNA is TGTGCCAGCAGGGAGACTAGTAGTTGGGAGACCCAGTACTTC. It translates to CASRETSSWETQYF.

This clonotype was counted many times. V usage is TRBV6-2 or TRBV6-3 and J usage is TRBJ1-1; 9 positions agree with TRBD1. Germline V CDR1 and CDR2: MNHEY, SVGEGT. V shed 2 bases, J shed 3 bases, and the junction held 1 base outside the gene matches. The CDR3 covers 14 residues. Here the CDR3 reads CASSYRQGDTEAFF. For the CDR3, the DNA is TGTGCCAGCAGTTACCGACAGGGGGACACTGAAGCTTTCTTT.

The sample holds many counts of this clonotype. The chain recombines TRBV7-2 with TRBJ2-7; 13 bases fit TRBD2. Trimming removed 4 bases from V and 7 bases from J; junction bases left unmatched: 10. CDR1 is SGHTA and CDR2 is FQGNSA in the germline V gene. The CDR3 runs to 16 residues. The chain's CDR3 is CASSSLTSGGAEEQYF. CDR3 DNA: TGTGCCAGCAGCTCTCTCACTAGCGGGGGGGCTGAGGAGCAGTACTTC.

This clonotype appeared many times. The V and J genes are TRBV30 and TRBJ2-7; a weak D match, TRBD1 (5 bases). This CDR3 has 13 amino acids. Looked up from germline, CDR1 is GTSNPN and CDR2 is SVGIG (reference sequence). Trimming took 1 base from V and 4 from J, leaving 11 bases between them. CDR3 bases: TGTGCCTGGAGTGCCCAGGACATTTACGAGCAGTACTTC. Amino acid sequence: CAWSAQDIYEQYF.

In its sample, this clonotype was seen a few times. The rearrangement joins TRBV5-8 to TRBJ2-7; TRBD1 is a possible D gene (6 bases). V lost 0 bases, J lost 3 bases, and 13 bases lay in between. The CDR3 is made up of 15 amino acids. Looked up from germline, CDR1 is SGHTS and CDR2 is YDEGEE. In DNA, the CDR3 is TGTGCCAGCAGCTTGGCCTTCAACAGGGTCTACGAGCAGTACTTC. Translated: CASSLAFNRVYEQYF.